Sequencing of this TCR beta chain was carried out in a study of T cell responses to AZD1222 COVID-19 vaccine. About the study: Second-dose timings of about 4 or about 12 weeks were pooled. General observations from the study: Among AZD1222 vaccinees, only six or seven were seropositive at baseline. Spike-wide coverage was observed for vaccine-associated CD4 TCRs, with dominant responses at 160-218 and 743-854.

This clone has only one observation. The antigen is not known. Germline assignment: CDR1 SEHNR and CDR2 FQNEAQ (reference sequence). Germline trimming cut 6 bases from V and 0 bases from J; bases unmatched to any gene: 11. The CDR3 is 17 amino acids. The method was immunoSEQ multiplex PCR; TCRdb's version includes in-frame clones alone and lacks a portion of them. The sample has about 150,000 clones, more than 90% seen once. The starting material was peripheral blood, obtained on day 0 of AZD1222 vaccination. This clonotype was sampled from an adult in good health. The V and J genes are TRBV7-9 and TRBJ1-3, with 7 positions matching TRBD1. The CDR3 sequence is CASSPSADRTSGNTIYF. For the CDR3, the DNA is TGTGCCAGCAGTCCCAGCGCGGACAGGACCTCTGGAAACACCATATATTTT.